This entry describes one T cell receptor (beta chain). Its antigen is unidentified. At the survey level, the v3.0 immunoSEQ assay was run. Sequencing was performed with immunoSEQ multiplex PCR; in TCRdb, only in-frame clones are kept and a portion is missing. Of tens of thousands of clones in the sample, under 90% were seen once. The entry originates in a study of long-term antiretroviral therapy in people with HIV. Trimming at V came to 3 bases and at J to 4 bases, leaving 9 bases not matched to a gene. Germline CDR1 and CDR2: SGHRS and YFSETQ. The CDR3 totals 15 residues. Regarding the study as a whole: The repertoire was dominated at all time points by clones expanded before ART. An increase in diversity followed ART, yet levels stayed below transplant donor controls.

V and J are TRBV5-1 and TRBJ2-7, with 8 bases that match TRBD2. Sequencing was performed on unsorted PBMCs, taken 0.4 years before starting antiretroviral therapy. The source is a man aged 18 to 30 with HIV. The CDR3 DNA follows: TGCGCCAGCAGCTCGGGAGCGGGAGTTGTGTACGAGCAGTACTTC. Translated: CASSSGAGVVYEQYF.